This TCR beta chain was found in a study of cytomegalovirus exposure and HLA in healthy donors. Overall study context: A prior analysis found 90 million to 120 million unique TCR beta sequences from some 200 million T cells. Study-wide results and limits: The study reported that TCR beta sequences accurately predicted HLA-A and HLA-B alleles in most subjects. In an earlier analysis, productive rearrangement rates for most beta V segments clustered near 87% or 30%.

This clone was counted once. Its antigen is not known. PCR used 60 Vbeta primers and 13 Jbeta primers. Sequencing was performed with immunoSEQ multiplex PCR; in TCRdb, only in-frame clones are kept and a portion is missing. The sample has roughly 160,000 clones, 80% to 90% seen once. Germline assignment: CDR1 ENHRY and CDR2 SYGVKD. The CDR3 is made up of 13 amino acids. V was shortened by 3 bases and J by 4 bases, with 9 bases between the two germline ends. The V call is TRBV10-3, the J call TRBJ1-1; no clear D gene. The sample comprised PBMCs. This receptor was obtained from a man aged 45-60 years in good health and CMV-seropositive. The DNA for the CDR3 is TGTGCCATCAGTGACCCCAGGTTCACTGAAGCTTTCTTT. It specifies CAISDPRFTEAFF.